This paragraph covers one TCR beta chain sequence. Its antigen has not been determined. Base-call qualities are not available, and no considerably larger clone is one nucleotide away. The library was generated by 5' RACE. Data came from an Illumina HiSeq 2500. A second PCR of roughly 7 to 11 cycles was performed with a sample-barcoded 5' primer and a J-beta primer mix. A unique molecular identifier was introduced onto each TCR beta cDNA molecule by a template-switch 5' adaptor carrying 12 random nucleotides. Each sample yielded at least 2.5 million CDR3-containing paired-end reads. First-strand cDNA was synthesized from all RNA with the Mint cDNA synthesis kit, primed by a TRBC-specific oligonucleotide. Following uracil-DNA glycosylase treatment, a first 18-cycle PCR with universal primers M1SS and BC2_uni_R was performed on all cDNA. Turning to the authors' computational methods: For normalization, 1 million high-quality reads, each with a distinct molecular identifier, were randomly selected from each sample. Reads sharing molecular identifiers were discarded rather than binned into consensus sequences. MiTCR, set to a Q25 quality threshold and the strictest error-elimination algorithm, was used for CDR3 identification, clonotype clustering and error correction. A nonparametric unseen species model with Euler transformation was used to estimate lower-bound total TCR beta diversity. TCRdb's own reprocessing of the public reads used fastp at Q25 and MiXCR and kept productive beta chains. Every distinct CDR3 protein forms one entry, paired with its most common genes and DNA. The V and J calls shown here were made by TCRdb, not taken from the authors' results. This sample is represented by roughly 800,000 distinct CDR3 sequences; roughly 60% of them were singletons. The ten biggest clones cover 20% to 25% of the sample.

Donors were about 36 systemically healthy Caucasian individuals from Russia aged about 6 to 100 years. Each donor gave 8.5 to 10 milliliters of peripheral blood, collected into EDTA-treated Vacutainer tubes. PBMCs were isolated by Ficoll-Paque density-gradient centrifugation, with at least 7 million obtained per sample. Trizol reagent was used to extract total RNA from the PBMCs, yielding at least 5.5 micrograms per sample. Naive CD45RAhigh/CD27high T cell percentages were measured by flow cytometry on a PBMC aliquot from every donor. These data belong to a study of blood T cells in healthy people across ages (dated by TCRdb to between 2014 and 2017). For the study in its entirety: In model experiments, template switching captured roughly one uniquely barcoded TCR beta cDNA molecule for every two T cells. Donors of different ages were randomly distributed across sequencing lanes to avoid experimental bias. For two donors (one aged 18 to 29 and one aged 80 or older), the study analyzed two additional independent replicas of 1 million unique cDNA reads from the same blood draw. Donors were grouped into four age groups: young (average 16 years), middle-aged (39), aged (about 60) and long-lived (82). The study measured age-related changes in TCR beta repertoire diversity using deep sequencing normalized with unique cDNA molecular identifiers.

Overall study results and their limits: Because profiling used bulk unsorted PBMCs, naive and antigen-experienced compartments could not be compared conclusively. A strong correlation was found between observed TCR beta diversity and the percentage of naive T cells measured by flow cytometry. Total diversity estimates from one million sequenced T cells were considered lower bounds and underestimates. Observed TCR beta diversity per million T cells fell roughly linearly with age, and a significant reduction was already apparent by age around 39. Because donor CMV infection status was unknown, age-related changes in expanded clonotypes were potentially confounded. The long-lived group showed more naive CD4+ T cells, fewer expanded clones and increased TCR diversity than the aged group, suggesting age selection.

What was sequenced was blood. This sequence originates from a young man in good health.

The nucleotide sequence is TGTGCCAGCACCCGATTGGGAGGGGTAGGATTTGGCTACACCTTC. Translated, this is CASTRLGGVGFGYTF. The chain is encoded by TRBV12-3 or TRBV12-4 joined to TRBJ1-2; TRBD1 is possibly the D segment (5 matching bases). The CDR3 contains 15 residues, cysteine and phenylalanine counted. Only CDR3 DNA is held: 45 bases, read in frame from base 1. A distance of 22 bases separates the germline ends of V and J, which lose 7 bases and 7 bases respectively.